This T cell receptor (beta chain) originates from a study of cytomegalovirus exposure and HLA in healthy donors. Per the germline V gene, CDR1 is SGHRS and CDR2 is YFSETQ. V dropped 4 bases and J dropped 7 bases, with 15 bases sitting between them. The CDR3 runs to 13 residues. Libraries were prepared by immunoSEQ multiplex PCR; TCRdb keeps only in-frame clonotypes and omits some of them. The sample carries 110,000 to 150,000 clones, approximately 94% recorded once. This receptor was taken from a young man in good health and CMV-seropositive. The sample was PBMCs. The chain recombines TRBV5-1 with TRBJ2-7; D may be TRBD1 (5 bases). CDR3 in DNA: TGCGCCAGCAGCGACCTCGGCAGGGCAGAGCAGTACTTC. Translating gives CASSDLGRAEQYF.